This T cell receptor (beta chain) was obtained from a study of CD8 T cells in Susac syndrome. The diagnostic criteria for definite or probable disease, as recently defined, were met by the patients with Susac syndrome. The RNA input was about 0.45 to 1 ug, and it was reverse transcribed with random hexamers. Each CDR3 protein is one row after TCRdb ran MiXCR on the immunoSEQ multiplex PCR reads. The sample holds 200,000 to 300,000 distinct CDR3 sequences, 96% seen once. The V gene's germline CDR1 is DFQATT and CDR2 SNEGSKA (reference sequence). The CDR3 spans 15 residues. V was pared by 8 bases and J by 2 bases, with 22 bases between.

The rearrangement joins TRBV20-1 to TRBJ2-7; D not resolved. The source material was CD4+ T cells from PBMCs. The TCR comes from a human donor with Susac syndrome. The DNA of the CDR3 is TGCAGTACCAGGCCCCCATCTATAGATACCTACGAGCAGTACTTC. Translation gives CSTRPPSIDTYEQYF.